The text below deals with one T cell receptor beta chain. The sample originates from a study of blood T cell repertoires in COVID-19. At the level of the study: COVID-19 samples, acute and convalescent, were from the United States, Italy and Spain. From T cells, B-cell-depleted T cells, or PBMCs came the material, which was cDNA or gDNA.

Under the authors' procedure: Nucleated cell counts were estimated from reference gene primer amplification. The assay was immunoSEQ multiplex PCR, and TCRdb's table has in-frame clones only and misses some. V, J and clone size were drawn from that table, and D and trimming were deduced from the DNA. The data contain under 100,000 clones, 85% to 90% of them seen just once; the ten biggest clones take up approximately 4.5%. With V trimmed by 6 bases and J by 6 bases, 14 bases remained unmatched. Germline CDR1 reads MDHEN; CDR2 reads SYDVKM. The length of the CDR3 is 16 residues. The rearrangement uses TRBV28 and TRBJ2-3, with 8 bases that match TRBD2. Sequences were obtained from peripheral blood. The source of this sequence is a man in his forties or fifties with active COVID-19. This CDR3 reads CASSNPGGPGRDTQYF. The CDR3 coding sequence is TGTGCCAGCAGCAACCCGGGGGGGCCGGGACGTGATACGCAGTATTTT.